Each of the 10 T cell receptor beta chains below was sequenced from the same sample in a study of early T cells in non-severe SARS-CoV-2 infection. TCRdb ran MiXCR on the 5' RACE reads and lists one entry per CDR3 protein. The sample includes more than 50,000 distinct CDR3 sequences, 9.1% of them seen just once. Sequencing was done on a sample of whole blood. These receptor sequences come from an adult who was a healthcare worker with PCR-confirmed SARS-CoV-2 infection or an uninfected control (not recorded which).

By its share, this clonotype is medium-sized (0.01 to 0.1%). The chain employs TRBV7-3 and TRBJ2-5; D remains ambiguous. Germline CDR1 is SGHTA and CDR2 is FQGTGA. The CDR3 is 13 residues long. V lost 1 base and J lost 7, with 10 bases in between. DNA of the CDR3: TGTGCCAGCAGCTTAAACCCGACCGGGACCCAGTACTTC. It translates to CASSLNPTGTQYF. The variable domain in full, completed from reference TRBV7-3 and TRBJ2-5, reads GAGVSQTPSNKVTEKGKYVELRCDPISGHTALYWYRQSLGQGPEFLIYFQGTGAADDSGLPNDRFFAVRPEGSVSTLKIQRTERGDSAVYLCASSLNPTGTQYFGPGTRLLVL.

CDR3 nucleotides: TGTGCCAGCAGCTGGAAGCGGGTTGGCGGCGAGCAGTACTTC. It codes for CASSWKRVGGEQYF. The V and J genes are TRBV7-8 and TRBJ2-7, with TRBD2 as a possible D gene (6 bases). In germline, CDR1 is SGHVS, CDR2 FQNEAQ. This CDR3 has 14 amino acids. V was cut by 4 bases and J by 6 bases, with 16 bases left in between.

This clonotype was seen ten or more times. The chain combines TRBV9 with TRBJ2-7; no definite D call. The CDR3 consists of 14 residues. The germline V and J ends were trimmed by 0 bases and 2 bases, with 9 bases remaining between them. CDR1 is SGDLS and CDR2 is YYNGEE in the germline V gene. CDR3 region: CASSVGNGPYEQYF. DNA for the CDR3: TGTGCCAGCAGCGTAGGGAACGGACCCTACGAGCAGTACTTC. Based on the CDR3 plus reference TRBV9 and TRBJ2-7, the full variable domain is DSGVTQTPKHLITATGQRVTLRCSPRSGDLSVYWYQQSLDQGLQFLIQYYNGEERAKGNILERFSAQQFPDLHSELNLSSLELGDSALYFCASSVGNGPYEQYFGPGTRLTVT.

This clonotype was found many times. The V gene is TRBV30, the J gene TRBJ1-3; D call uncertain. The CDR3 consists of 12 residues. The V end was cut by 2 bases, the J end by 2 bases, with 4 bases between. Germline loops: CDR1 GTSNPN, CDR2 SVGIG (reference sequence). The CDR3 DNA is TGTGCCTGGAGTAGGGCTGGAAACACCATATATTTT. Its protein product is CAWSRAGNTIYF. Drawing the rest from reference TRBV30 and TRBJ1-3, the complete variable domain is SQTIHQWPATLVQPVGSPLSLECTVEGTSNPNLYWYRQAAGRGLQLLFYSVGIGQISSEVPQNLSASRPQDRQFILSSKKLLLSDSGFYLCAWSRAGNTIYFGEGSWLTVV.

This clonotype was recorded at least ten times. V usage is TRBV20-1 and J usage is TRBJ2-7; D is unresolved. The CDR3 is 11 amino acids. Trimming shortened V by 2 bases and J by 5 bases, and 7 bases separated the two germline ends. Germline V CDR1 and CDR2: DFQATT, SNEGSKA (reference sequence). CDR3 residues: CSARRVHEQYF. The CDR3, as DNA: TGCAGTGCTAGAAGGGTCCACGAGCAGTACTTC.

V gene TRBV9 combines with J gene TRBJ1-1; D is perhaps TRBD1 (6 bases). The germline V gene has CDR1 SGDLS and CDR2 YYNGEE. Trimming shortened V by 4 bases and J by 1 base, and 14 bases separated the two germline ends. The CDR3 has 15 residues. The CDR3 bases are TGTGCCAGCAGCCCCATAGGGGGAAGGAACACTGAAGCTTTCTTT. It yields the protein CASSPIGGRNTEAFF.

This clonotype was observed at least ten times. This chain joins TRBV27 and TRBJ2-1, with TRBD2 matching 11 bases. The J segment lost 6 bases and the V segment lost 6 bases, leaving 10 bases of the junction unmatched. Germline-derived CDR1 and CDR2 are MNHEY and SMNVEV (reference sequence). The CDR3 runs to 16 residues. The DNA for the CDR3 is TGTGCCAGCAGAGTTGTTAGCGGGGGGGTACGCAATGAGCAGTTCTTC. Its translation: CASRVVSGGVRNEQFF.

The CDR3 DNA reads TGTGCCAGCACAAAAGGACCCAACACCGGGGAGCTGTTTTTT. Encoded protein: CASTKGPNTGELFF. The rearrangement links TRBV14 to TRBJ2-2; D not certain. The CDR3 extends over 14 amino acids. With 7 bases removed from V and 2 bases from J, the gap between germline ends came to 11 bases. Germline values: CDR1 SGHDN, CDR2 FVKESK. The full variable domain, rest sourced from reference TRBV14 and TRBJ2-2, is EAGVTQFPSHSVIEKGQTVTLRCDPISGHDNLYWYRRVMGKEIKFLLHFVKESKQDESGMPNNRFLAERTGGTYSTLKVQPAELEDSGVYFCASTKGPNTGELFFGEGSRLTVL.

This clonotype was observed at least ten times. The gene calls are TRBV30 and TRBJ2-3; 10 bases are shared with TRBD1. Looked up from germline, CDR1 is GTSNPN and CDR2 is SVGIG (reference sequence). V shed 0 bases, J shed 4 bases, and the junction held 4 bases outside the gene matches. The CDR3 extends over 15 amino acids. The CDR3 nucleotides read TGTGCCTGGAGTGTCTCGGGACAGGGGTCAGATACGCAGTATTTT. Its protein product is CAWSVSGQGSDTQYF.

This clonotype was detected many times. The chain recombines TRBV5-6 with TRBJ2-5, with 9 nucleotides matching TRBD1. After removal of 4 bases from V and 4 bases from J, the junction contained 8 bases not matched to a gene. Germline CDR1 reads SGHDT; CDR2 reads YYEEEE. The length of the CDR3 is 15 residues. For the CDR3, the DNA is TGTGCCAGCAGCGGCGCGGGACAGGGCCCAGAGACCCAGTACTTC. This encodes CASSGAGQGPETQYF.